Sequencing of this TCR beta chain was carried out in a study of liver allograft versus peripheral blood T cells. Looking at the study overall: Comparative analysis was performed on T cell receptor repertoires from transplanted livers and from recipients' peripheral blood. Study results and limitations: Repertoires found inside liver allografts reportedly differed from T cell receptor repertoires in peripheral blood.

V lost 5 bases to trimming and J lost 7 bases, with 12 bases between them. The CDR3 runs to 13 residues. Looked up from germline, CDR1 is LGHNA and CDR2 is YNFKEQ. To note about this clonotype: What it binds is not known.

MiXCR was run by TCRdb on the reads, yielding one entry per CDR3 protein. The sample lists 5,500 to 7,000 distinct CDR3 sequences, approximately 15% occurring once. V and J are TRBV4-2 and TRBJ1-5; maybe TRBD1 (5 bases). This TCR was sampled from a human patient who had a liver transplant. The T cells may partly be graft donor cells. This CDR3 reads CASSSRRGQPQHF. CDR3 bases: TGTGCCAGCAGCTCCAGGAGGGGCCAGCCCCAGCATTTT.